This TCR beta chain emerged from a study of T cell responses to AZD1222 COVID-19 vaccine. Comment on this clone: Its antigen is still unknown.

Produced via immunoSEQ multiplex PCR; TCRdb's table is partial and in-frame only. The table includes 52,000 or so clones, roughly 84% detected once. Study results and caveats: Donors were mostly white British, more females; clonal diversity possibly underestimated.

V was pared by 2 bases and J by 7 bases, with 21 bases between. The germline CDR1 and CDR2 sequences are LNHDA and SQIVND (reference sequence). There are 17 residues in the CDR3. The sequencing here drew on peripheral blood, taken on day 0 of AZD1222 vaccination. The chain couples TRBV19 to TRBJ1-5; possible D gene TRBD1, 6 bases. The sequence derives from an adult in good health. The chain's CDR3 is CASSILVSGAKGQPQHF. CDR3 coding DNA: TGTGCCAGTAGTATATTGGTTTCGGGGGCTAAGGGGCAGCCCCAGCATTTT.